One sample yielded the 2 T cell receptor beta chains listed below, sequenced in a study of PD-1 blockade in classical Hodgkin lymphoma. Time point here: cycle 4 day 1 (C4D1), after six to seven weeks of nivolumab. Every one of the patients relapsed after autologous stem cell transplantation (brentuximab vedotin exposure was variable). The study isolated CD8+ T cells from thawed PBMCs by magnetic negative selection. The repertoire was sequenced with immunoSEQ multiplex PCR; TCRdb's copy has only in-frame clones and lacks some. Among approximately 7,600 clones listed, about three quarters were seen once. Sequencing was performed on CD8+ T cells from blood, taken before the fourth cycle of nivolumab. Every receptor here comes from a human donor with classical Hodgkin lymphoma.

The CDR3 protein is CASSIQGVPSYNEQFF. The CDR3 DNA reads TGTGCCAGCAGCATACAGGGGGTACCTTCCTACAATGAGCAGTTCTTC. The chain links TRBV7-2 to TRBJ2-1, with TRBD1 identical over 8 bases. Unmatched junction bases numbered 7, after V lost 5 bases and J lost 1 base. CDR3 size: 16 residues. Per the germline V gene, CDR1 is SGHTA and CDR2 is FQGNSA.

The DNA for the CDR3 is TGTGCCAGCAGCTACAGGGCCTTTGCAACTAATGAAAAACTGTTTTTT. This gives the protein CASSYRAFATNEKLFF. This chain joins TRBV6-5 and TRBJ1-4, with a tentative D call TRBD1 (6 bases). Between the trimmed V and J ends, which lost 6 bases and 0 bases, there was a span of 14 bases. The germline gives CDR1 MNHEY, CDR2 SVGAGI. This CDR3 has 16 amino acids.